This T cell receptor beta chain was observed in a study of liver allograft versus peripheral blood T cells. In the study overall: Intrahepatic T cell receptor repertoires from transplanted livers were compared against repertoires in recipients' peripheral blood.

Trimming stripped 3 bases from V and 2 bases from J, with 11 bases between. Germline V gene data show CDR1 as DFQATT and CDR2 as SNEGSKA (reference sequence). This CDR3 contains 14 residues. TCRdb analysed the reads with MiXCR anew, one entry per CDR3 protein. This sample has thousands of distinct CDR3 sequences, with just over 20% found just once. Remarks on this clonotype: The antigen remains unidentified.

Study results and limitations: Intragraft liver T cell receptor repertoires reportedly differed from peripheral blood repertoires.

This receptor was obtained from a human patient who had a liver transplant. Certain T cells may be donor cells from the graft. This chain uses TRBV20-1 with TRBJ1-5; D not resolved. CDR3: CSASLPGGNQPQHF. DNA for the CDR3: TGCAGTGCTAGTTTACCTGGGGGCAATCAGCCCCAGCATTTT.